This TCR beta chain was recovered during a study of shared clonotypes between healthy human individuals. At the level of the study: For every donor, three CD4 naive, three CD4 memory, two CD8 naive and one CD8 memory plates were used.

About this clone: Its antigen remains unidentified.

Profiling relied on immunoSEQ multiplex PCR, and the TCRdb table lists in-frame clones only, not all of them. The sample includes some 2,400,000 clones, more than 90% of them seen just once. The germline V and J ends were trimmed by 2 bases and 1 base, with 9 bases remaining between them. The length of the CDR3 is 14 residues. Germline V gene data show CDR1 as WNHNN and CDR2 as SYGVQD (reference sequence). Study-wide results and limits: In four donors, 4.5% to 5.5% of naive CD4 clonotypes appeared in common. Donor clonotype sharing was expected to depend on sequencing depth.

The chain joins TRBV10-1 to TRBJ2-7; D gene ambiguous. The sequenced sample consisted of naive CD4+ T cells sorted from blood. Subset: CD45RA+ positively selected. This clonotype was obtained from a man aged 18-30 years in good health. The CDR3 here is CASSEGIPSYEQYF. In DNA, the CDR3 is TGCGCCAGCAGTGAGGGCATCCCGTCCTACGAGCAGTACTTC.